This is a list of T cell receptor beta chains from one sample in a study of blood T cell repertoires in COVID-19. Some clones are missing from TCRdb's copy, which holds only in-frame ones; the method was immunoSEQ multiplex PCR. The sample has 200,000 or so clones; approximately 87% are singletons. Source material: peripheral blood. Every receptor here comes from a person aged 65-85 years with COVID-19, enrolled during active disease. Both conserved end residues are part of each CDR3. The order of the fields is J gene, clone size, D gene, V gene, CDR3 DNA, CDR3 protein. A D gene is named only where the DNA matches it firmly. The size of a clone is reported for some rows only, either as once, few or many, or as a class for expanded clones.

J: TRBJ2-2; size: .; D: .; V: TRBV24-1; DNA: TGTGCCACCAGTGGTCGAGGGAACACCGGGGAGCTGTTTTTT; CDR3: CATSGRGNTGELFF
J: TRBJ2-4; size: once; D: TRBD1; V: TRBV19; DNA: TGTGCCAGTAGTCCTGGACAGGGGGTAAACATTCAGTACTTC; CDR3: CASSPGQGVNIQYF
J: TRBJ2-1; size: .; D: .; V: TRBV21-1; DNA: TGTGCCAGCAGTGGACAGGGGGCCTCCTACAATGAGCAGTTCTTC; CDR3: CASSGQGASYNEQFF
J: TRBJ1-2; size: .; D: .; V: TRBV5-1; DNA: TGCGCCAGCAGCTTGGCGACAGCTAACTATGGCTACACCTTC; CDR3: CASSLATANYGYTF
J: TRBJ2-5; size: .; D: TRBD1; V: TRBV4-1; DNA: TGCGCCAGCCTTAACACCGGGACAGGGGGTTCAGAGACCCAGTACTTC; CDR3: CASLNTGTGGSETQYF
J: TRBJ1-2; size: .; D: .; V: TRBV7-3; DNA: TGTGCCAGCAGCCGGGATTCACGAGGGGGCTACACCTTC; CDR3: CASSRDSRGGYTF
J: TRBJ1-2; size: .; D: .; V: TRBV19; DNA: TGTGCCAGTAGTAGTAGAATGGATAGCGGCTATGGCTACACCTTC; CDR3: CASSSRMDSGYGYTF
J: TRBJ2-7; size: .; D: .; V: TRBV27; DNA: TGTGCCAGCAGTTTTTCTAGCCTCTCCTACGAGCAGTACTTC; CDR3: CASSFSSLSYEQYF
J: TRBJ2-7; size: .; D: .; V: TRBV6-1; DNA: TGTGCCAGCAGTGAGTATTCGTACGAGCAGTACTTC; CDR3: CASSEYSYEQYF
J: TRBJ2-3; size: .; D: TRBD1; V: TRBV6-8; DNA: TGTGCCGACTCGAACGGGACAGTGGACACAGATACGCAGTATTTT; CDR3: CADSNGTVDTDTQYF
J: TRBJ2-2; size: .; D: TRBD1; V: TRBV11-2; DNA: TGTGCCAGCAGCGGCAGGGGGCAGGTCAACACCGGGGAGCTGTTTTTT; CDR3: CASSGRGQVNTGELFF
J: TRBJ2-1; size: .; D: TRBD1; V: TRBV6-1; DNA: TGTGCCAGCAGTGGTCTACCGGGACAGGGGAACAATGAGCAGTTCTTC; CDR3: CASSGLPGQGNNEQFF
J: TRBJ1-4; size: .; D: .; V: TRBV7-2; DNA: TGTGCCAGCAGCCCAATGCCCCAGGGTGATGAAAAACTGTTTTTT; CDR3: CASSPMPQGDEKLFF
J: TRBJ2-5; size: .; D: TRBD1; V: TRBV19; DNA: TGTGCCAGTAGTACCCCGACAGGGAACCAAGAGACCCAGTACTTC; CDR3: CASSTPTGNQETQYF
J: TRBJ1-1; size: .; D: TRBD1; V: TRBV7-9; DNA: TGTGCCAGCAGCTTAGCTAGCGGGACAGCCCATGAAGCTTTCTTT; CDR3: CASSLASGTAHEAFF
J: TRBJ1-1; size: once; D: TRBD1; V: TRBV29-1; DNA: TGCAGCGTTGTTATATTTGGACAGGGTCACTTTTTGAACACTGAAGCTTTCTTT; CDR3: CSVVIFGQGHFLNTEAFF
J: TRBJ1-5; size: .; D: .; V: TRBV19; DNA: TGTGCCAGTAGTGACGGGGGAAACAATCAGCCCCAGCATTTT; CDR3: CASSDGGNNQPQHF
J: TRBJ1-1; size: .; D: TRBD1; V: TRBV18; DNA: TGTGCCAGCTCACCTGACAGGGATAGTGGAGCTTTCTTT; CDR3: CASSPDRDSGAFF
J: TRBJ1-2; size: .; D: TRBD1; V: TRBV7-9; DNA: TGTGCCAGCAGCCGTGACACCCGGGACAGCTATGGCTACACCTTC; CDR3: CASSRDTRDSYGYTF
J: TRBJ2-1; size: .; D: TRBD1; V: TRBV9; DNA: TGTGCCAGCAGCGTGGCCGGGACAGGGTTCAATGAGCAGTTCTTC; CDR3: CASSVAGTGFNEQFF
J: TRBJ2-3; size: once; D: .; V: TRBV6-5; DNA: TGTGCCAGCAGGCGGAGAGGGATTAGCACAGATACGCAGTATTTT; CDR3: CASRRRGISTDTQYF
J: TRBJ2-1; size: .; D: TRBD2; V: TRBV6-1; DNA: TGTGCCAGCAGTGTGCTAGCGGGGGACTCCTACAATGAGCAGTTCTTC; CDR3: CASSVLAGDSYNEQFF
J: TRBJ1-1; size: .; D: TRBD1; V: TRBV10-2; DNA: TGCGCCAGCAGTGATAGGGGGCGCGGCACTGAAGCTTTCTTT; CDR3: CASSDRGRGTEAFF
J: TRBJ1-2; size: .; D: TRBD1; V: TRBV7-2; DNA: TGTGCCAGCAGCTTCGGCTTCCAGGGGGAAAACTATGGCTACACCTTC; CDR3: CASSFGFQGENYGYTF
J: TRBJ1-6; size: .; D: .; V: TRBV4-1; DNA: TGCGCCAGCAGCCAAGGCAGGGCTTTGTCACCCCTCCACTTT; CDR3: CASSQGRALSPLHF
J: TRBJ2-5; size: .; D: TRBD2; V: TRBV9; DNA: TGTGCCAGCAGCCCCGGGACTAGCGGGGCCCAGTACTTC; CDR3: CASSPGTSGAQYF
J: TRBJ1-5; size: .; D: .; V: TRBV3-1/TRBV3-2; DNA: TGTGCCAGCAGCCAAGATTCGAATCAGCCCCAGCATTTT; CDR3: CASSQDSNQPQHF
J: TRBJ1-4; size: .; D: .; V: TRBV12-3/TRBV12-4; DNA: TGTGCCAGCAGTTTCGCCCGGGATGAAAAACTGTTTTTT; CDR3: CASSFARDEKLFF
J: TRBJ2-1; size: .; D: .; V: TRBV21-1; DNA: TGTGCCAGCAGCAAAGCGGGGGCTGACAGGGGGAGCAACAATGAGCAGTTCTTC; CDR3: CASSKAGADRGSNNEQFF
J: TRBJ1-1; size: .; D: .; V: TRBV9; DNA: TGTGCCAGCAGCGTAGCGGGGTTCATGAACACTGAAGCTTTCTTT; CDR3: CASSVAGFMNTEAFF
J: TRBJ1-1; size: .; D: TRBD1; V: TRBV5-4; DNA: TGTGCCAGCAGCCCACAGGGGTTCGGCGCTGAAGCTTTCTTT; CDR3: CASSPQGFGAEAFF
J: TRBJ2-2; size: .; D: TRBD2; V: TRBV19; DNA: TGTGCCAGTAGTCAGGGAGGACTAGCGGGAGGGAACACCGGGGAGCTGTTTTTT; CDR3: CASSQGGLAGGNTGELFF
J: TRBJ2-3; size: .; D: .; V: TRBV11-2; DNA: TGTGCCAGCAGCTTAGAGGGCGGCGGGGCTAGCACAGATACGCAGTATTTT; CDR3: CASSLEGGGASTDTQYF
J: TRBJ1-2; size: .; D: .; V: TRBV11-2; DNA: TGTGCCAGCAGCTCGGAGCGCGCGTACTACACCTTC; CDR3: CASSSERAYYTF
J: TRBJ1-1; size: once; D: .; V: TRBV7-6; DNA: TGTGCCAGCAGCTACGGACAGTCGAACACTGAAGCTTTCTTT; CDR3: CASSYGQSNTEAFF
J: TRBJ1-6; size: .; D: .; V: TRBV5-1; DNA: TGCGCCAGCAGCTTGGGCGGACAGAGTTCACCCCTCCACTTT; CDR3: CASSLGGQSSPLHF
J: TRBJ1-6; size: .; D: .; V: TRBV5-4; DNA: TGTGCCAGCAGCTTGAATTTTGGGGGGGAATCACCCCTCCACTTT; CDR3: CASSLNFGGESPLHF
J: TRBJ2-5; size: .; D: TRBD1; V: TRBV19; DNA: TGTGCCAGTAGTATGACTCCCCCGGGACAGTACCAAGAGACCCAGTACTTC; CDR3: CASSMTPPGQYQETQYF
J: TRBJ2-7; size: .; D: TRBD1; V: TRBV11-1; DNA: TGTGCCAGCAGCTCTAATGTGGGACAGGGGATCGACGAGCAGTACTTC; CDR3: CASSSNVGQGIDEQYF
J: TRBJ1-5; size: .; D: .; V: TRBV6-2/TRBV6-3; DNA: TGTGCCAGCAGTTACTCGGACAGAATTAATCAGCCCCAGCATTTT; CDR3: CASSYSDRINQPQHF
J: TRBJ2-1; size: once; D: .; V: TRBV4-1; DNA: TGCGCCAGCAGCCAAGATCCCGGCAGGGGGGATACTGACAATGAGCAGTTCTTC; CDR3: CASSQDPGRGDTDNEQFF
J: TRBJ1-2; size: .; D: .; V: TRBV5-1; DNA: TGCGCCAGCAGCTTGGGGGCCGGGAACGGCTACACCTTC; CDR3: CASSLGAGNGYTF